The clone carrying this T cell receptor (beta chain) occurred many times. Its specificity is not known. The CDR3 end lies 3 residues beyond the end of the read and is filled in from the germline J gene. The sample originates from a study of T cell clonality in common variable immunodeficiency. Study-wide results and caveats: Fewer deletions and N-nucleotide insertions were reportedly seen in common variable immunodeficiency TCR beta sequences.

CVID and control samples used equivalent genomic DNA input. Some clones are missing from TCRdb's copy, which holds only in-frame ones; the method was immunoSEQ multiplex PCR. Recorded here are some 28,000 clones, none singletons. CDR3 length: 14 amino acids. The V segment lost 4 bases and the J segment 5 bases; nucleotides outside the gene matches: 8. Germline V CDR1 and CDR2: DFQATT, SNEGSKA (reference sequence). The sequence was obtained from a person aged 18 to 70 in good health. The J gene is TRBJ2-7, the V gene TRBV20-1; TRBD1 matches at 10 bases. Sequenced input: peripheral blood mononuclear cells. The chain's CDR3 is CSATTGTGVDEQYF. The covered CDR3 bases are TGCAGTGCTACAACCGGGACAGGGGTTGACGAG.